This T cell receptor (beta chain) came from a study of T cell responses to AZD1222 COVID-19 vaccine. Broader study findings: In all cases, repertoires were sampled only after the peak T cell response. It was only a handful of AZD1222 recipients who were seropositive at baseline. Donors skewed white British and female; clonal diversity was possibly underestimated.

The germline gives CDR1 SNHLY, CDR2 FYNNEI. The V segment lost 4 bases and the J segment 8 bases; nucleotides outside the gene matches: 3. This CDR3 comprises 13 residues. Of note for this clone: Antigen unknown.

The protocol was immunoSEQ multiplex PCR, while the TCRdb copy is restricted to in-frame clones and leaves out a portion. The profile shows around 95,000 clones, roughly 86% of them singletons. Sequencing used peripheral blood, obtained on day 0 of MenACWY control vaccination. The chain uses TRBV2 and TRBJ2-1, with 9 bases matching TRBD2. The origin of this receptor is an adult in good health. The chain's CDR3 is CASSGLAGDEQFF. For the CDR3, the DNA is TGTGCCAGCAGTGGGTTAGCGGGAGATGAGCAGTTCTTC. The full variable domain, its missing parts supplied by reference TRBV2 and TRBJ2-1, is EPEVTQTPSHQVTQMGQEVILRCVPISNHLYFYWYRQILGQKVEFLVSFYNNEISEKSEIFDDQFSVERPDGSNFTLKIRSTKLEDSAMYFCASSGLAGDEQFFGPGTRLTVL.